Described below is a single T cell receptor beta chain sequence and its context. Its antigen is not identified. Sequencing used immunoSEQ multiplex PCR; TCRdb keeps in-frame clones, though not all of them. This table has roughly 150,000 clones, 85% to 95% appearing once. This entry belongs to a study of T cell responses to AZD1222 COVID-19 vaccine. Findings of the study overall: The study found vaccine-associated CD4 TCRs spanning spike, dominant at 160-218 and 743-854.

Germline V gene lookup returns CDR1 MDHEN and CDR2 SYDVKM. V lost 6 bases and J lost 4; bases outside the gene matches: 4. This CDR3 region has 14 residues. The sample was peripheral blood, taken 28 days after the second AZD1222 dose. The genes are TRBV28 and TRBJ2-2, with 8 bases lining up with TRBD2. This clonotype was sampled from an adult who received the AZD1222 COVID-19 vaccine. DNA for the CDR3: TGTGCCAGCAGACAAGCGGGAGTCACCGGGGAGCTGTTTTTT. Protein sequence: CASRQAGVTGELFF.